Following are 14 T cell receptor beta chains from one sample sequenced in a study of beta chain features in type 1 diabetes. The isolated RNA, all of it, was reverse transcribed, so expressed TCRB transcripts were what got sequenced. Produced via immunoSEQ multiplex PCR; TCRdb's table is partial and in-frame only. Of under 250,000 clones in the sample, 27% were seen once. The sequencing sample was made of central memory CD4+ T cells from blood. Every receptor here comes from a man aged 25-40 years in good health.

The rearrangement joins TRBV25-1 to TRBJ1-2; 8 positions match TRBD1. The trim removed 4 bases at V and 1 base at J, leaving 11 bases unmatched. CDR3 length: 17 residues. Germline-derived CDR1 and CDR2 are MGHDK and SYGVNS. The CDR3: CASSGAPGTGINYGYTF. CDR3 bases: TGTGCCAGCAGTGGGGCACCCGGGACAGGAATTAACTATGGCTACACCTTC.

This clone occurred a few times. The rearrangement links TRBV9 to TRBJ2-1; D is perhaps TRBD1 or TRBD2 (6 bases each). This CDR3 has 17 amino acids. Germline V CDR1 and CDR2: SGDLS, YYNGEE. V lost 1 base and J 2 bases, leaving 16 bases between the germline ends. CDR3 amino acids: CASSVSPKGGAYNEQFF. CDR3 nucleotide sequence: TGTGCCAGCAGCGTAAGTCCAAAGGGGGGAGCCTACAATGAGCAGTTCTTC.

The chain is built from TRBV29-1 and TRBJ2-7, with 9 bases that match TRBD2. The ends lost 4 bases at V and 7 bases at J; junction bases unmatched: 8. The germline V gene has CDR1 SQVTM and CDR2 ANQGSEA. The CDR3 covers 13 residues. In nucleotides, the CDR3 is TGCAGCGTTGGCGGGAGGGCCCCGCGGGAGCAGTACTTC. It is translated as CSVGGRAPREQYF.

This clone was seen only a few times. The chain joins TRBV5-1 to TRBJ2-6, with D possibly matching TRBD2 (5 bases). V lost 4 bases, J lost 0 bases, and 20 bases lay in between. The CDR3 length is 19 residues. Germline CDR1 and CDR2: SGHRS and YFSETQ. CDR3 sequence reads: CASSEPVTGSHSGANVLTF. The CDR3 nucleotides read TGCGCCAGCAGCGAGCCTGTGACGGGGTCCCACTCTGGGGCCAACGTCCTGACTTTC.

This chain joins TRBV9 and TRBJ2-4, with 11 bases aligning to TRBD2. The CDR3 totals 19 residues. CDR1 is SGDLS, CDR2 YYNGEE, per germline. Germline trimming cut 2 bases from V and 0 bases from J; bases unmatched to any gene: 10. The CDR3 loop is CASSVPSGTSGLAKNIQYF. CDR3 in DNA: TGTGCCAGCAGCGTTCCCTCCGGGACTAGCGGACTAGCCAAAAACATTCAGTACTTC.

This sequence joins TRBV7-2 and TRBJ2-5, with TRBD2 matching over 7 bases. Germline V gives CDR1 SGHTA, CDR2 FQGNSA. The length of the CDR3 is 14 residues. With V trimmed by 5 bases and J by 4 bases, 7 bases remained unmatched. DNA for the CDR3: TGTGCCAGCAGCCCTGGGGGGGGTGGAGAGACCCAGTACTTC. Its translation: CASSPGGGGETQYF.

This clone showed up just a few times. This CDR3 reads CASSLGAEQETQYF. CDR3 sequence (DNA): TGTGCCAGCAGCTTAGGGGCCGAACAAGAGACCCAGTACTTC. The rearrangement uses TRBV7-9 and TRBJ2-5; D remains ambiguous. This CDR3 contains 14 residues. V was shortened by 1 base and J by 2 bases, with 8 bases between the two germline ends. CDR1 and CDR2 (germline): SEHNR, FQNEAQ (reference sequence).

Note on this clone: Additional DNA sequences in this sample encode the identical CDR3. The rearrangement joins TRBV30 to TRBJ2-7, with D possibly being TRBD2 (6 bases). Germline CDR1 and CDR2: GTSNPN and SVGIG (reference sequence). The CDR3 has 11 residues. V was shortened by 3 bases and J by 3 bases, with 6 bases between the two germline ends. The CDR3 bases are TGTGCCTGGAGGACTAGCTACGAGCAGTACTTC. Translated, it gives CAWRTSYEQYF.

This chain joins TRBV5-1 and TRBJ1-2; TRBD1 matches at 9 bases. This CDR3 is built from 15 residues. Germline V gene data show CDR1 as SGHRS and CDR2 as YFSETQ. With 3 bases clipped from V and 2 bases from J, the junction kept 5 bases outside the gene matches. CDR3 nucleotide sequence: TGCGCCAGCAGCTCAGGACAGGGGCCGAACTATGGCTACACCTTC. It translates to CASSSGQGPNYGYTF. Supplemented by reference TRBV5-1 and TRBJ1-2, the full variable domain reads KAGVTQTPRYLIKTRGQQVTLSCSPISGHRSVSWYQQTPGQGLQFLFEYFSETQRNKGNFPGRFSGRQFSNSRSEMNVSTLELGDSALYLCASSSGQGPNYGYTFGSGTRLTVV.

This clone was observed once. The genes are TRBV2 and TRBJ2-4; D ambiguous. The CDR3 is 14 amino acids. From germline, CDR1 is SNHLY and CDR2 FYNNEI. V was clipped by 4 bases and J by 7 bases, with 14 bases between them. In DNA, the CDR3 is TGTGCCAGCAGTGGCGCAGCCACAAGTAACATTCAGTACTTC. Translating gives CASSGAATSNIQYF.

The chain employs TRBV5-4 and TRBJ2-5; 10 bases are a match to TRBD2. The CDR3 sequence is 14 residues long. The trim removed 6 bases at V and 2 bases at J, leaving 4 bases unmatched. CDR1 and CDR2 from the germline V gene are SGHNT and YYREEE (reference sequence). The CDR3 coding sequence is TGTGCCAGCAAGCTAGCGGGGGCTCAAGAGACCCAGTACTTC. The encoded protein is CASKLAGAQETQYF.

This sequence joins TRBV29-1 and TRBJ1-1; a weak D match, TRBD1 (6 bases). CDR1 is SQVTM, CDR2 ANQGSEA, per germline. Trimming shortened V by 7 bases and J by 3 bases, and 12 bases separated the two germline ends. The CDR3 runs 12 residues. CDR3 in DNA: TGCAGCGCCGATTCAGGGGACACTGAAGCTTTCTTT. Amino acid sequence: CSADSGDTEAFF.

A single count supports this clone. The genes are TRBV5-6 and TRBJ2-5; 8 bases map to TRBD2. The J segment lost 5 bases and the V segment lost 2 bases, leaving 5 bases of the junction unmatched. The CDR3 extends over 14 amino acids. CDR1 SGHDT and CDR2 YYEEEE come from the germline V gene. Written as DNA, the CDR3 is TGTGCCAGCAGCTTAGCGGGAGAGTGGGAGACCCAGTACTTC. It translates to CASSLAGEWETQYF.

The chain is built from TRBV2 and TRBJ1-1; the D gene is possibly TRBD1 (6 bases). In germline, CDR1 is SNHLY, CDR2 FYNNEI. Trimming took off 8 bases at V and 1 base at J, with 11 bases between the two ends. CDR3 length: 13 residues. CDR3 nucleotide sequence: TGTGCCAGCCAGGGGATGGAGAACACTGAAGCTTTCTTT. Protein: CASQGMENTEAFF.